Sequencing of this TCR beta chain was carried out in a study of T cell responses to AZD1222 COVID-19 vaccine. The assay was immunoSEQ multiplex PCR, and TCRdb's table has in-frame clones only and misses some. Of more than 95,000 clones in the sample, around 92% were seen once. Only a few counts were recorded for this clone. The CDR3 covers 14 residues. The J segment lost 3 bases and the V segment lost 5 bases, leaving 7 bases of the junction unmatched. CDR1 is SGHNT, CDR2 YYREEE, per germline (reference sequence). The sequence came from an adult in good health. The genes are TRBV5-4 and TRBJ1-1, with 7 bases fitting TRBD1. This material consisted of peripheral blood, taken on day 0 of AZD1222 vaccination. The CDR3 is CASRPGGGDTEAFF. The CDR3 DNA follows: TGTGCCAGCAGACCAGGGGGGGGAGACACTGAAGCTTTCTTT.